This TCR beta chain was sequenced for a study of shared clonotypes between healthy human individuals. Study findings and constraints: Naive subsets, compared against memory subsets, generally had larger estimated richness values. Represented diversity, genetic and exposure-history alike, was limited by few donors.

The germline CDR1 and CDR2 sequences are MNHNS and SASEGT. V lost 8 bases and J lost 6, with 11 bases in between. The CDR3 spans 12 residues. The method was immunoSEQ multiplex PCR; TCRdb's version includes in-frame clones alone and lacks a portion of them. The data hold more than 2 million clones, with 85% to 95% observed a single time. It was into CD45RA+ naive and CD45RA-negative memory subsets that the CD4+ cells were split. In regard to this clone: The target antigen is unknown.

The sample consisted of naive CD4+ T cells sorted from blood. Subset indicated: CD45RA+ positively selected. This receptor was obtained from a man younger than 35 in good health. V gene TRBV6-1 combines with J gene TRBJ2-4, with D tentatively TRBD2 (5 bases). The DNA for the CDR3 is TGTGCCAGCTTTAGCGACGGAAACATTCAGTACTTC. Its translation: CASFSDGNIQYF.